Listed here are 21 T cell receptor beta chains from one sample, sequenced in a study of T cells in localized non-small cell lung cancer. Assay: immunoSEQ multiplex PCR; the TCRdb copy retains only in-frame clones and omits some. Of roughly 1,700 clones listed, over 30% were seen once; the top ten hold about a tenth. The sequencing used lung tumor tissue, collected before any cancer treatment. These receptor sequences come from a female donor older than 55 with stage I lung adenocarcinoma.

V gene TRBV29-1 combines with J gene TRBJ1-1; weak D call: TRBD1 (5 bases). The germline V gene has CDR1 SQVTM and CDR2 ANQGSEA. The CDR3 length is 12 residues. The V end lost 8 bases, the J end lost 7 bases, and 17 bases lay between the germline ends. CDR3: CSSVEVGGEAFF. CDR3 nucleotide sequence: TGCAGCAGCGTTGAGGTGGGGGGTGAAGCTTTCTTT.

This clone was seen a handful of times. This chain links TRBV19 with TRBJ1-6, with a weak D call TRBD1 (5 bases). The ends were cut back, 7 bases at V and 9 bases at J, with 13 bases in the middle. The CDR3 is 13 residues long. From germline, CDR1 is LNHDA and CDR2 SQIVND (reference sequence). In DNA form, the CDR3 reads TGTGCCAGTACCTGGGGAAGGGGTTCACCCCTCCACTTT. Translated: CASTWGRGSPLHF.

The rearrangement links TRBV11-3 to TRBJ2-2, with TRBD1 as a possible D gene (5 bases). The germline gives CDR1 SGHNT, CDR2 YENEEA. The V end was cut by 2 bases, the J end by 6 bases, with 13 bases between. This CDR3 comprises 15 residues. The CDR3 region is CASSLTPRVPGELFF. CDR3 nucleotides: TGTGCCAGCAGCTTAACTCCCAGGGTCCCCGGGGAGCTGTTTTTT. The full variable domain, in which reference TRBV11-3 and TRBJ2-2 provide the parts outside the CDR3, is EAGVVQSPRYKIIEKKQPVAFWCNPISGHNTLYWYLQNLGQGPELLIRYENEEAVDDSQLPKDRFSAERLKGVDSTLKIQPAELGDSAVYLCASSLTPRVPGELFFGEGSRLTVL.

The chain employs TRBV11-3 and TRBJ1-3; D gene unclear. Germline CDR1 is SGHNT and CDR2 is YENEEA. Trimming shortened V by 5 bases and J by 4 bases, and 12 bases separated the two germline ends. This CDR3 contains 14 residues. The CDR3 sequence is CASSLSSAGNTIYF. The CDR3 DNA reads as TGTGCCAGCAGCCTCTCGTCGGCCGGAAACACCATATATTTT.

The chain joins TRBV29-1 to TRBJ2-7; possible D gene TRBD2, 6 bases. The CDR3 runs to 12 residues. V gave up 3 bases and J gave up 5 bases, with 11 bases separating them. The germline V gene encodes CDR1 SQVTM and CDR2 ANQGSEA. The CDR3 nucleotides are TGCAGCGTTGAGGGGGGTGGCGACGAGCAGTACTTC. Protein sequence: CSVEGGGDEQYF.

The chain is built from TRBV19 and TRBJ2-5, with 9 bases aligning to TRBD1. The CDR3 length is 14 residues. Trimming took 5 bases from V and 6 from J; bases not matched to a gene: 7. In germline, CDR1 is LNHDA, CDR2 SQIVND (reference sequence). The CDR3 nucleotides read TGTGCCAGTAGTGCGGGACAGGGTTGGCAGACCCAGTACTTC. Amino acids: CASSAGQGWQTQYF.

This clone came up a few times. The gene calls are TRBV11-3 and TRBJ1-1; TRBD1 is a possible D gene (5 bases). V dropped 1 base and J dropped 1 base, with 10 bases sitting between them. In germline, CDR1 is SGHNT, CDR2 YENEEA. The CDR3 loop spans 15 amino acids. CDR3 in amino acids: CASSLGGSSNTEAFF. The CDR3, as DNA: TGTGCCAGCAGCTTAGGGGGGTCGTCGAACACTGAAGCTTTCTTT.

The chain employs TRBV9 and TRBJ1-1, with unresolved D. Trimming took 3 bases from V and 3 from J, leaving 15 bases between them. The germline V gene has CDR1 SGDLS and CDR2 YYNGEE. CDR3 size: 15 residues. CDR3: CASSASRRTDTEAFF. As DNA, the CDR3 is TGTGCCAGCAGCGCGTCCAGACGGACGGACACTGAAGCTTTCTTT.

The rearrangement uses TRBV15 and TRBJ1-1, with D unresolved. Between the trimmed V and J ends, which lost 0 bases and 9 bases, there was a span of 14 bases. The CDR3 runs to 14 residues. The germline V gene encodes CDR1 LNHNV and CDR2 YYDKDF (reference sequence). The CDR3 is CATSRDDGRTKAFF. The CDR3, as DNA: TGTGCCACCAGCAGAGATGACGGCAGAACCAAAGCTTTCTTT.

Only a few counts were recorded for this clone. Written as DNA, the CDR3 is TGTGCCAGCAGCCCCAGGACGGTAACTTTACAAGAGACCCAGTACTTC. Amino acid sequence: CASSPRTVTLQETQYF. V and J are TRBV11-3 and TRBJ2-5; unclear D gene. Germline V lookup: CDR1 SGHNT, CDR2 YENEEA. CDR3 length: 16 amino acids. Trimming pared 5 bases from V and 2 bases from J, leaving 18 bases between.

The V gene is TRBV6-8, the J gene TRBJ2-1; a possible D gene is TRBD1 (5 bases). The CDR3 runs 13 residues. V was clipped by 8 bases and J by 4 bases, with 12 bases between them. From germline, CDR1 is MNHGY and CDR2 SAAAGT. In nucleotides, the CDR3 is TGTGCCAGCGGGGCGACAGTGTACAATGAGCAGTTCTTC. Translated, it gives CASGATVYNEQFF.

This clone was seen only a few times. V is TRBV7-6 and J is TRBJ1-3; perhaps TRBD1 as D (6 bases). Germline CDR1 and CDR2: SGHVS and FNYEAQ. The CDR3 covers 14 residues. The germline V and J ends were trimmed by 3 bases and 6 bases, with 12 bases remaining between them. The CDR3 sequence is CASSLGGQPNTIYF. The CDR3 coding sequence is TGTGCCAGCAGCTTGGGCGGACAGCCAAACACCATATATTTT.

This chain joins TRBV28 and TRBJ1-2; the D is unclear. CDR3 size: 12 residues. CDR1 MDHEN and CDR2 SYDVKM come from the germline V gene. V lost 2 bases and J lost 0, with 1 base in between. The CDR3 spells CASSLANYGYTF. The CDR3 DNA reads TGTGCCAGCAGTTTAGCTAACTATGGCTACACCTTC.

V gene TRBV18 combines with J gene TRBJ1-2, with a tentative D call TRBD1 (6 bases). Germline V CDR1 and CDR2: KGHSH, LQKENI. Trimming removed 2 bases at V and 7 bases at J, with 17 bases between. This CDR3 has 15 residues. Here the CDR3 DNA reads TGTGCCAGCTCACCATTGGAGGGGGTCCTCCTTGGCTACACCTTC. Its translation is CASSPLEGVLLGYTF. The full variable domain, its missing parts supplied by reference TRBV18 and TRBJ1-2, is NAGVMQNPRHLVRRRGQEARLRCSPMKGHSHVYWYRQLPEEGLKFMVYLQKENIIDESGMPKERFSAEFPKEGPSILRIQQVVRGDSAAYFCASSPLEGVLLGYTFGSGTRLTVV.

This clone was found a few times. The V call is TRBV11-3, the J call TRBJ2-5; D call uncertain. The CDR3 runs 15 residues. The ends were cut back, 3 bases at V and 3 bases at J, with 14 bases in the middle. The germline CDR1 and CDR2 sequences are SGHNT and YENEEA. CDR3 region: CASSLNGFPEETQYF. The CDR3 DNA sequence: TGTGCCAGCAGCTTGAATGGGTTCCCAGAAGAGACCCAGTACTTC.

V is TRBV14 and J is TRBJ1-4; D ambiguous. Germline loops: CDR1 SGHDN, CDR2 FVKESK. The V gene lost 1 base and the J gene lost 5 bases, with 11 bases spanning the gap. The CDR3 has 15 residues. In nucleotides, the CDR3 is TGTGCCAGCAGCCAAGGGGCCCGACTAAATGAAAAACTGTTTTTT. It encodes CASSQGARLNEKLFF.

The V gene is TRBV14, the J gene TRBJ2-7; 8 bases are a match to TRBD1. J lost 3 bases, V lost 4 bases, and 8 bases had no gene match. This CDR3 has 15 amino acids. Germline lookup yields CDR1 SGHDN and CDR2 FVKESK. CDR3 residues: CASSPTGDWFYEQYF. CDR3 bases: TGTGCCAGCAGCCCGACAGGGGACTGGTTCTACGAGCAGTACTTC.

In this sample, this clone turned up a few times. The chain carries TRBV4-1 and TRBJ1-2; 7 bases map to TRBD1. The CDR3 runs to 14 residues. Looked up from germline, CDR1 is MGHRA and CDR2 is YSYEKL. V was clipped by 2 bases and J by 5 bases; unmatched bases: 5. The CDR3 DNA reads as TGCGCCAGCAGCCAATCAACAGGGGTATATGGCTACACCTTC. Translation: CASSQSTGVYGYTF.

In this sample, this clone turned up a few times. V usage is TRBV6-8 and J usage is TRBJ1-6; 7 bases align to TRBD1. The germline V gene encodes CDR1 MNHGY and CDR2 SAAAGT. There are 15 residues in the CDR3. Trimming cost V 5 bases and J 8 bases; bases outside gene matches: 9. CDR3 amino acids: CASSPRQGRDSPLHF. Written as DNA, the CDR3 is TGTGCCAGCAGTCCGAGACAGGGAAGGGATTCACCCCTCCACTTT.

This clone was picked up a small number of times. V gene TRBV6-8 combines with J gene TRBJ2-2; D is unresolved. The V and J ends lost 8 bases and 0 bases respectively, with 13 bases between them. The CDR3 spans 15 residues. Germline CDR1 and CDR2: MNHGY and SAAAGT. This chain's CDR3 is CASHSGNANTGELFF. The CDR3 DNA reads as TGTGCCAGCCATAGTGGCAACGCGAACACCGGGGAGCTGTTTTTT.

This clone was counted a single time. V and J are TRBV19 and TRBJ1-4, with 9 bases aligning to TRBD1. The CDR3 covers 17 residues. Germline values: CDR1 LNHDA, CDR2 SQIVND (reference sequence). J gave up 6 bases and V 3 bases, and 11 bases lay outside the gene matches. The CDR3 sequence: CASSISRTGTGHEKLFF. Here the CDR3 DNA reads TGTGCCAGTAGTATTTCCAGAACCGGGACAGGGCATGAAAAACTGTTTTTT.